The 11 T cell receptor gamma chains below were found in one sample sequenced in a study of γδ T cells in repeated Plasmodium falciparum infection. Bulk repertoires came from Vgamma9/Vdelta2+ or Vdelta2-negative gammadelta T cells flow-sorted from PBMC. TCRdb re-called the multiplex PCR reads via CATT. The sample lists 25,000 to 35,000 gamma-chain clones, over 1.1% occurring once. The sample was gamma-delta T cells from blood. The source of these receptors is a pool of human donors (malaria-infected and uninfected, not separated).

This clone was seen many times. The TCRdb record carries a much larger clone's protein, which differs from this DNA's translation at residue 10; a read error is the likely cause, and the protein listed here is the DNA translation. V and J are TRGV9 and TRGJP1. The CDR3 length is 11 residues. In germline, CDR1 is GITISATS, CDR2 ISYDGTV (reference sequence). The CDR3 sequence is CALWVGWFKTF. Written as DNA, the CDR3 is TGTGCCTTGTGGGTAGGTTGGTTCAAGACATTT.

This clone occurred many times. TCRdb shows a much larger clone's protein in place of this DNA's translation, and the two differ at residue 14, likely through a read error; the protein shown is translated from the DNA. V and J are TRGV9 and TRGJP1. CDR1 GITISATS and CDR2 ISYDGTV come from the germline V gene (reference sequence). The CDR3 spans 15 residues. DNA for the CDR3: TGTGCCTTGTGGGAGGTGCATACCACTGGTTGGTTCAAGACATTT. This translates into CALWEVHTTGWFKTF.

As for this clone: A far more abundant clone sits one base away, making this likely a read error. Other nucleotide sequences from this sample produce the same CDR3. This chain connects TRGV3 to TRGJP2. In the absence of a J gene in TCRdb, the DNA was matched to germline to assign it here. Germline V CDR1 and CDR2: VTNTFY, YDVSTARD (reference sequence). After removal of 4 bases from V and 8 bases from J, the junction contained 10 bases not matched to a gene. The CDR3 is 14 residues long. CDR3 bases: TGTGCCACCTGGGATAGGTCAAGGGATTGGATCAAGACGTTT. Translated: CATWDRSRDWIKTF.

This clone turned up a few times. This is likely an artifact of a read error, given a far larger clone one base away. This specimen includes other DNA sequences encoding the same CDR3. The chain links TRGV9 to TRGJ1 or TRGJ2. As TCRdb names no J gene, one was assigned here on the basis of a DNA match to germline. The CDR3 has 13 amino acids. Germline CDR1 is GITISATS and CDR2 is ISYDGTV (reference sequence). The DNA for the CDR3 is TGTGCCTTATGGGAGAAGCGGAATTATAAGAAACTCTTT. Translating it yields CALWEKRNYKKLF.

This clone was found a few times. The TCRdb protein, from a much larger clone, departs from this DNA's translation at residue 2, likely by read error; the protein shown derives from the DNA. The genes are TRGV8 and TRGJP2. The CDR3 is made up of 14 amino acids. The germline gives CDR1 VENAVY, CDR2 YDSYNSRV. This CDR3 reads CTTWDKRSDWIKTF. The CDR3 nucleotides read TGTACCACCTGGGACAAACGTAGTGATTGGATCAAGACGTTT.

This clone occurred a few times. Since a far larger clone is one base different, this is likely a read error. Within the sample, other DNA sequences also encode this same CDR3. The chain uses TRGV9 and TRGJP. The J gene is absent in TCRdb and was assigned here via DNA matching to germline. Germline CDR1 and CDR2: GITISATS and ISYDGTV (reference sequence). This CDR3 spans 18 amino acids. The chain's CDR3 is CALWEGTKEGLGKKIKVF. Here the CDR3 DNA reads TGTGCCTTGTGGGAGGGTACGAAAGAGGGGTTGGGCAAGAAAATCAAGGTATTT.

With regard to this clone: The protein that TCRdb holds for this DNA derives from a much larger clone and differs from the translated DNA at residue 8, which likely indicates a read error; the protein shown here is translated from the DNA. The chain uses TRGV4 and TRGJ1 or TRGJ2. The J gene was not available in TCRdb and was assigned here by matching the DNA to germline segments. Germline V gives CDR1 EGSTGY, CDR2 YDSYTSSV. Trimming cost V 7 bases and J 5 bases; bases outside gene matches: 11. This CDR3 comprises 13 residues. CDR3 sequence: CATCPPKNYKKLF. In DNA, the CDR3 is TGTGCCACCTGTCCTCCAAAAAATTATAAGAAACTCTTT.

The sample holds many counts of this clone. A read error is the likely source, as a far larger clone sits one nucleotide away. This same CDR3 is encoded by further DNA sequences in the sample. Here the V gene is TRGV9, but the J gene went uncalled. The CDR3 length is 11 residues. The V gene's germline CDR1 is GITISATS and CDR2 ISYDGTV (reference sequence). CDR3 residues: CALWEQKVKLF. The CDR3, as DNA: TGTGCCTTGTGGGAGCAAAAAGTGAAGCTCTTT.

This clone was counted a few times. This likely came from a read error, as a far larger clone is one base away. Other DNA sequences in the sample encode the same CDR3. The V call is TRGV9, the J call TRGJ1 or TRGJ2. No J segment appears in TCRdb, so it was assigned here by matching the sequence to germline. The germline CDR1 and CDR2 sequences are GITISATS and ISYDGTV (reference sequence). The CDR3 spans 14 residues. The V gene end was trimmed by 4 bases and the J gene end by 5 bases; junction bases not matched to a gene: 11. CDR3 sequence (DNA): TGTGCCTTGTGGGAAGCGCGGAAGAATTATAAGAAACTCTTT. It specifies CALWEARKNYKKLF.

On this clone itself: One base separates it from a far larger clone, so it is likely a read error. This sample also contains other DNA sequences that code for the same CDR3. This sequence joins TRGV3 and TRGJ1 or TRGJ2. Here the J gene came from matching the DNA to germline, since TCRdb omits it. CDR3 size: 13 residues. The germline V gene has CDR1 VTNTFY and CDR2 YDVSTARD (reference sequence). CDR3 sequence reads: CATWDFNYYKKLF. CDR3 DNA: TGTGCTACCTGGGACTTCAATTATTATAAGAAACTCTTT.

In this sample, this clone turned up many times. The mismatch at residue 3 between this DNA's translation and the TCRdb protein of a much larger clone likely reflects a read error; the protein shown is translated from the DNA. The chain is built from TRGV9 and TRGJ1 or TRGJ2. In the absence of a J gene in TCRdb, the DNA was matched to germline to assign it here. From germline, CDR1 is GITISATS and CDR2 ISYDGTV (reference sequence). This CDR3 contains 15 residues. This CDR3 reads CASWEPRLGSYKKLF. In DNA form, the CDR3 reads TGTGCCTCGTGGGAGCCTCGCCTGGGGTCTTATAAGAAACTCTTT.